These 5 T cell receptor beta chains share one sample of origin, sequenced in a study of cytomegalovirus exposure and HLA in healthy donors. The study ran its PCR with 60 Vbeta and 13 Jbeta primers. Generated by immunoSEQ multiplex PCR, the TCRdb table keeps only in-frame clones and is missing some. Of about 95,000 clones listed, 65% to 90% were seen once; the top ten hold nearly 3.5%. The sequencing input was PBMCs. The receptor set was obtained from a man aged 25 to 45 in good health and CMV-seropositive.

The chain has TRBV27 and TRBJ2-7, with 10 bases that match TRBD2. Germline V lookup: CDR1 MNHEY, CDR2 SMNVEV (reference sequence). The junction had 9 bases not matched to a gene; V was cut back by 2 bases and J by 2 bases. The CDR3 runs 17 residues. The CDR3 DNA reads as TGTGCCAGCAGTTTACTCCCACTAGCGGGAACTACCTACGAGCAGTACTTC. This translates into CASSLLPLAGTTYEQYF.

The chain joins TRBV15 to TRBJ1-2, with 7 bases aligning to TRBD1. Germline V CDR1 and CDR2: LNHNV, YYDKDF (reference sequence). The CDR3 covers 15 residues. Losses at the gene ends were 0 bases for V and 2 bases for J; bases not matched to a gene: 3. The CDR3 here is CATSREGQLNYGYTF. The CDR3 DNA sequence: TGTGCCACCAGCAGAGAGGGACAGCTAAACTATGGCTACACCTTC. The whole variable domain, remainder taken from reference TRBV15 and TRBJ1-2, is DAMVIQNPRYQVTQFGKPVTLSCSQTLNHNVMYWYQQKSSQAPKLLFHYYDKDFNNEADTPDNFQSRRPNTSFCFLDIRSPGLGDTAMYLCATSREGQLNYGYTFGSGTRLTVV.

V is TRBV28 and J is TRBJ2-3; a weak D match, TRBD2 (5 bases). This CDR3 spans 16 amino acids. Germline CDR1 is MDHEN and CDR2 is SYDVKM. Between the trimmed V and J ends, which lost 2 bases and 1 base, there was a span of 13 bases. The CDR3, as DNA: TGTGCCAGCAGTTTAGCGGGTTTAGCTCGCACAGATACGCAGTATTTT. Translated, it gives CASSLAGLARTDTQYF.

The V gene is TRBV9, the J gene TRBJ2-1; no clear D. CDR3 length: 15 amino acids. Per the germline V gene, CDR1 is SGDLS and CDR2 is YYNGEE. V lost 3 bases and J 0 bases, leaving 10 bases between the germline ends. CDR3 nucleotide sequence: TGTGCCAGCAGCGCAGACATACCCTCCTACAATGAGCAGTTCTTC. Translated: CASSADIPSYNEQFF.

This chain connects TRBV5-1 to TRBJ1-2; D call uncertain. This CDR3 spans 11 amino acids. Germline lookup yields CDR1 SGHRS and CDR2 YFSETQ. Deletions cut 5 bases from V and 4 bases from J, with 6 bases between. The CDR3 sequence is CASRNIYGYTF. The CDR3 nucleotides read TGCGCCAGCAGAAACATCTATGGCTACACCTTC. The variable domain in full, completed from reference TRBV5-1 and TRBJ1-2, reads KAGVTQTPRYLIKTRGQQVTLSCSPISGHRSVSWYQQTPGQGLQFLFEYFSETQRNKGNFPGRFSGRQFSNSRSEMNVSTLELGDSALYLCASRNIYGYTFGSGTRLTVV.